The present T cell receptor (beta chain) was sequenced within a study of blood T cell repertoires in COVID-19 (TCRdb year 2020). About the full investigation: Collaborator samples came from the United States, Italy and Spain and covered acute and convalescent phases of COVID-19. The material from the prospective study consisted of cDNA or gDNA derived from T cells, B-cell-depleted T cells, or PBMCs. Deeply sampled blood TCRbeta repertoires from subjects exposed to, actively infected with, or recovered from COVID-19 were included in the dataset. The repertoires were made available in a free public database intended to serve as a resource for research on the immune response to SARS-CoV-2. Samples were obtained from the ongoing ImmuneRACE study (first 160 participants) and from over 1,000 subjects provided by 6 global collaborators. Sample metadata almost always included a de-identified subject ID, COVID-19 status, age in years and sex. Where available, HLA class I and class II types were taken from metadata supplied by the sample provider and were not determined by assay-based typing.

Points the paper makes about the study in general: Clinical and demographic metadata were provided uncurated, with the amount varying by source and participant.

Per the germline V gene, SGHTA is the CDR1 and FQGNSA is the CDR2. The CDR3 spans 14 residues, from the cysteine through the phenylalanine. Only CDR3 DNA is held: 42 bases, read in frame from base 1. V is clipped by 2 bases and J by 7 bases, and the sequence between their germline boundaries is 11 bases long. Collaborating institutions collected whole blood in K2EDTA tubes following their own protocols. For TCRbeta analysis, collaborators shipped samples as frozen whole blood, isolated PBMCs, or DNA extracted from either of those sample types. The immunoSEQ Assay, a bias-controlled multiplex PCR, was used to amplify TCRbeta CDR3 regions from genomic DNA. In the original analysis: Within the assay, amplification of reference gene primers was used to estimate how many nucleated cells each sample contained. To quantify the absolute abundance of each unique TCRbeta CDR3 rearrangement, sequence reads were collapsed and filtered. For each sample, productive Simpson clonality was calculated by taking the square root of Simpson's diversity index across productive rearrangements. In its TCRdb copy, this immuneACCESS table keeps in-frame sequences only and misses some clones. Where compared with another copy, unresolved V genes explain less than half of these, and the others have no known cause. That table furnishes V, J and clone size, whereas the DNA furnished D and trimming. The sample data list about 75,000 clones, and about nine tenths of these were observed just once. The top ten clones comprise approximately 6.8% of the sample.

On this clone: The target of this receptor is not known. The input lacks base qualities; no much larger clone sits a single base away.

The source material was peripheral blood. The rearranged segments are TRBV7-2 and TRBJ1-4; the D segment could be TRBD1, given 6 matching bases. The TCR comes from a woman between 65 and 79 years old with acute or convalescent COVID-19. The DNA reads TGTGCCAGCAGCTTATCCAGGGGACGTGAAAAACTGTTTTTT. This translates into CASSLSRGREKLFF.